The T cell receptor (beta chain) under discussion was sequenced for a study of cytomegalovirus exposure and HLA in healthy donors. Overall study results and limits: Previously analyzed data showed that most TCR beta V segments were productive at a frequency of about 87% or about 30%.

The CDR3 spans 15 residues. The germline V gene encodes CDR1 SGHNT and CDR2 YYREEE (reference sequence). V shed 4 bases and J shed 4 bases, with 14 bases lying between them. This clone was seen only a few times. Its cognate antigen is unknown. Both 60 Vbeta primers and 13 Jbeta primers went into the PCR. TCRdb keeps only in-frame clones here, not all; method: immunoSEQ multiplex PCR. The sample holds 50,000 to 55,000 clones; roughly 72% are singletons and the top ten take roughly 22%. This chain uses TRBV5-4 with TRBJ1-4; D might be TRBD1 (5 bases). The sequenced material came from PBMCs. This receptor was taken from a woman aged 45 to 65 in good health and CMV-seropositive. The DNA of the CDR3 is TGTGCCAGCAGCGCCCGCGACAGCCTTAATGAAAAACTGTTTTTT. Amino acid sequence: CASSARDSLNEKLFF.